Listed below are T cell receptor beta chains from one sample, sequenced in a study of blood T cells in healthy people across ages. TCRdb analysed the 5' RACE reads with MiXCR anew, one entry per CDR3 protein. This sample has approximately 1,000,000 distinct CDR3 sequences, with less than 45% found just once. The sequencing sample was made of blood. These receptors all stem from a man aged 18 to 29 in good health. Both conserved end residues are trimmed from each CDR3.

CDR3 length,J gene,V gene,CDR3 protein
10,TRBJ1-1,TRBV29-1,SVYGYGTEAF
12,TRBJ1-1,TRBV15,ATSRRGVNTEAF
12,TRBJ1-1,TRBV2,ASRMDNSNTEAF
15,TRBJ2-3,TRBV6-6,ASSYFRTSGSSDTQY
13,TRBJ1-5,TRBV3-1,ASSQFDSQNQPQH
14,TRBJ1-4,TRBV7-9,ASSLAPPGAPEKLF
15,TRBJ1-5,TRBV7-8,ASSARTGRLGNQPQH
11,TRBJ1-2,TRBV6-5,ASSDVRGTGYT
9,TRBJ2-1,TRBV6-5,ASSRQHEQF
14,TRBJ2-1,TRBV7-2,ASSFLPGGSYHEQF
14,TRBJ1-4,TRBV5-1,ASSPGDWRGNEKLF
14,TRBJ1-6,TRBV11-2,ASSFDRGSYNSPLH